A single T cell receptor beta chain is shown here with its context. Germline CDR1 is GTSNPN and CDR2 is SVGIG (reference sequence). Trimming at V came to 5 bases and at J to 2 bases, leaving 6 bases not matched to a gene. CDR3 length: 14 amino acids. Here immunoSEQ multiplex PCR was the method, and the copy in TCRdb shows in-frame clones only, minus some. The sample gives about 130,000 clones, 70% to 80% of which show up once; less than 5% is in the top ten. These data originate in a study of blood T cell repertoires in COVID-19. This TCR derives from a woman in her 70s with COVID-19, enrolled during active disease. The sample consisted of peripheral blood. V gene TRBV30 combines with J gene TRBJ1-3, with TRBD1 matching over 7 bases. CDR3 DNA: TGTGCCTGGGTACGGACAGGTACTGGAAACACCATATATTTT. As protein: CAWVRTGTGNTIYF. Looking up the rest from reference TRBV30 and TRBJ1-3 gives the full variable domain: SQTIHQWPATLVQPVGSPLSLECTVEGTSNPNLYWYRQAAGRGLQLLFYSVGIGQISSEVPQNLSASRPQDRQFILSSKKLLLSDSGFYLCAWVRTGTGNTIYFGEGSWLTVV.